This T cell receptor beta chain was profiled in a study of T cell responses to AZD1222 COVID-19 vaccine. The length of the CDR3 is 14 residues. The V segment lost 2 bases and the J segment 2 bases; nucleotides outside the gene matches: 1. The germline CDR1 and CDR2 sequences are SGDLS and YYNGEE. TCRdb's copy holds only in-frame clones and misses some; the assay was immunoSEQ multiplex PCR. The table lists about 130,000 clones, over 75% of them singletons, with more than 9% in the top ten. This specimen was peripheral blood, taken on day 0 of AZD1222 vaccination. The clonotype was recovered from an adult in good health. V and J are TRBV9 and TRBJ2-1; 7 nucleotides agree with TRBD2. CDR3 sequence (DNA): TGTGCCAGCAGCGTGGGGGGGACCTACAATGAGCAGTTCTTC. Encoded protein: CASSVGGTYNEQFF.